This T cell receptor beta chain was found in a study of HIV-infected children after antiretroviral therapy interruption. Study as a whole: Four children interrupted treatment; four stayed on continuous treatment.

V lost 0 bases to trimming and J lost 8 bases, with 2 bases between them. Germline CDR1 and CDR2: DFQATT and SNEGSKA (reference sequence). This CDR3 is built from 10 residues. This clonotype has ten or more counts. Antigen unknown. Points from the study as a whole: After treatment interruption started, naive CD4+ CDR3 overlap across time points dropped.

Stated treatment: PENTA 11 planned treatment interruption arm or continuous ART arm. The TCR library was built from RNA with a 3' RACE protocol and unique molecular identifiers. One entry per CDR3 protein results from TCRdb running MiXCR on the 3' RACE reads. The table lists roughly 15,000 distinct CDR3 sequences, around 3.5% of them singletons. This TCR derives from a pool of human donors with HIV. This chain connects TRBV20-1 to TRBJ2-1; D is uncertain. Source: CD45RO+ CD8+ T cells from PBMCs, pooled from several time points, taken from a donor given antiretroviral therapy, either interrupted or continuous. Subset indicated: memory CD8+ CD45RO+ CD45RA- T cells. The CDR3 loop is CSARDHEQFF. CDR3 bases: TGCAGTGCTAGAGACCATGAGCAGTTCTTC.